The text below deals with one TCR beta chain. The clone's antigen remains unknown. The sample holds no much larger clone one base away, and base qualities are not on file. This sample was taken from a study of CD8 T cells in Susac syndrome (dated by TCRdb to the late 2010s). About the study as a whole: Of the Susac syndrome patients who were sequenced, more than five had clinically active disease and roughly eight were in clinical remission. At blood withdrawal, Susac syndrome patients were therapy-naive, treated with corticosteroids (with IVIg additionally given to some), or treated with IVIg alone. Whether CD8+ T cell activation and differentiation in Susac syndrome was antigen driven was tested using repertoire sequencing. Paper-wide results and their limitations: No clonal expansion was detected in the CD4+ T cell repertoire of Susac syndrome patients. The number of individuals in the TCR sequencing and HLA analysis was recognized as being relatively small.

RNA was extracted with the RNeasy kit and 0.5 to 1 ug was reverse transcribed using random hexamers. TCR beta CDR3 regions were amplified with the immunoSEQ multiplex PCR assay covering 54 Vbeta and 13 Jbeta segments. To correct PCR amplification bias, a synthetic template baseline was used for both primer optimization and computational correction. From the authors' description of their analysis: Reads were annotated to V, D and J genes per IMGT and analyzed with immunoSEQ Analyzer, keeping only productive sequences. Clonality was calculated as one minus the Shannon entropy normalized by log2 of the number of productive unique sequences. For each patient and control, public and private clones were evaluated within the 100 most prevalent clones. Clones were defined as Susac-specific if absent from the healthy and MS cohorts, from 900 to 1,300 published viral clones and from other ImmuneACCESS disease sequences. In-frame beta chains were kept once TCRdb had trimmed the public reads at Q25 with fastp and called clones with MiXCR. Duplicate CDR3 protein sequences are folded into a single record with the most common DNA and genes. These V and J calls derive from TCRdb rather than the authors' analysis. The sample has over 150,000 distinct CDR3 sequences on record, approximately 95% of them singletons. Together, the top ten hold around 0.12% of the sample.

The V end loses 6 bases and the J end loses 9 bases, and a stretch of 13 bases separates them. The CDR3 spans 11 residues, from the cysteine through the phenylalanine. Only the CDR3 DNA stays, 33 bases, in frame from base 1. The germline V gene (reference sequence) gives CDR1 as DFQATT and CDR2 as SNEGSKA. Peripheral blood CD8+ and CD4+ T cells from healthy donors, Susac syndrome patients and multiple sclerosis patients were profiled using high-throughput TCR beta sequencing. The Susac syndrome patients fulfilled recently defined diagnostic criteria for definite or probable disease. Bulk CD8+ and CD4+ T cells were purified magnetically by negative isolation, whereas CD8+ TEMRA cells were enriched by FACS. Blood was collected in EDTA tubes and processed within 24 hours, with PBMCs isolated through density gradient centrifugation. PBMCs destined for TCR sequencing were cryopreserved in liquid nitrogen and later thawed in a 37 °C water bath. The sorted or isolated CD4+, CD8+ and CD8+ TEMRA cells reached a purity of at least 90%.

This clonotype was obtained from a human donor with Susac syndrome. The sample taken for sequencing was CD4+ T cells from PBMCs. Recombination joined TRBV20-1 with TRBJ2-3, with the identity of the D gene unclear. The DNA sequence reads TGCAGTGCCTTGGACCACCCAACGCAGTATTTT. Its protein reads: CSALDHPTQYF.